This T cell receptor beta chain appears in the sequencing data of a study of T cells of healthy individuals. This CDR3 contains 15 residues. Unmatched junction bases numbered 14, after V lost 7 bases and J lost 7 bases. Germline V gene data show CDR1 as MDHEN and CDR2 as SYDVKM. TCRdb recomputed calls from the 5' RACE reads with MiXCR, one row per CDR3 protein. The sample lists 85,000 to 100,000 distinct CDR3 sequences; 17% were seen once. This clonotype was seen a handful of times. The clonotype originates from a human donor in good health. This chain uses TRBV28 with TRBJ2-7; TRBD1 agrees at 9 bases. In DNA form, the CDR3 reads TGTGCCAGCAACTCCCCCCGGACAGGGGCGTGGGAGCAGTACTTC. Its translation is CASNSPRTGAWEQYF.